The clone carrying this TCR beta chain was counted once. This entry comes from a study of blood T cell repertoires in COVID-19. Whole-study context: Whether acute or convalescent, the COVID-19 samples came from the United States, Italy and Spain. PBMCs, B-cell-depleted T cells, or T cells were the source of the cDNA or gDNA that made up the material.

The CDR3 is made up of 17 amino acids. Original processing notes: The authors estimated nucleated cell counts from reference gene primer amplification. Profiled with immunoSEQ multiplex PCR; TCRdb holds only in-frame clones, not every one. The V and J calls and the clone size are those of that table, but D and trimming were determined from the DNA. The sample has roughly 330,000 clones; roughly 88% are singletons. Sequencing used peripheral blood. This chain joins TRBV12-2 and TRBJ1-6; the table's D call of TRBD1 was not tested on the DNA. TRBV12-2 is listed as a pseudogene. The TCR originated in a woman aged 50 to 60 with acute or convalescent COVID-19. CDR3 nucleotide sequence: TGTGCAAGTCCCTTTGATGGGGCGGTGGTCGGGAATTCACCCCTCCACTTT. Protein: CASPFDGAVVGNSPLHF.